This T cell receptor (beta chain) derives from a study of siplizumab effects on memory and regulatory T cells. Whole-study context: Mixed lymphocyte reactions were paired, with siplizumab at around 1 ug/mL or without drug.

Libraries were prepared by immunoSEQ multiplex PCR; TCRdb keeps only in-frame clonotypes and omits some of them. The data contain about 18,000 clones, under 50% of them seen just once; the ten biggest clones take up over 4%. This clone was seen more than once but under ten times. Its antigen is undetermined. Researchers cocultured the mixed lymphocyte reaction cells at 37°C for approximately 6 days. Broader study findings: The suppressive capacity of proliferating Tregs from siplizumab cultures remained unconfirmed. Naive T cell populations appeared to exhibit greater diversity than memory cells and appeared to be major alloresponse contributors. With siplizumab, cumulative frequency of CD4+ memory-derived alloreactive sequences dropped significantly.

The CDR3 is 13 amino acids. V was clipped by 2 bases and J by 4 bases, with 8 bases between them. Germline CDR1 reads SGHKS; CDR2 reads YYEKEE (reference sequence). The chain uses TRBV5-5 and TRBJ2-3; a possible D gene is TRBD1 (5 bases). The TCR comes from a human donor in good health; the cells came from an allogeneic mixed lymphocyte reaction. Sequencing was done on a sample of CFSE-low (dividing) CD4+ T cells sorted from an allogeneic mixed lymphocyte reaction. CDR3 in amino acids: CASSFQGPDTQYF. The CDR3 DNA reads as TGTGCCAGCAGCTTTCAGGGTCCAGATACGCAGTATTTT.